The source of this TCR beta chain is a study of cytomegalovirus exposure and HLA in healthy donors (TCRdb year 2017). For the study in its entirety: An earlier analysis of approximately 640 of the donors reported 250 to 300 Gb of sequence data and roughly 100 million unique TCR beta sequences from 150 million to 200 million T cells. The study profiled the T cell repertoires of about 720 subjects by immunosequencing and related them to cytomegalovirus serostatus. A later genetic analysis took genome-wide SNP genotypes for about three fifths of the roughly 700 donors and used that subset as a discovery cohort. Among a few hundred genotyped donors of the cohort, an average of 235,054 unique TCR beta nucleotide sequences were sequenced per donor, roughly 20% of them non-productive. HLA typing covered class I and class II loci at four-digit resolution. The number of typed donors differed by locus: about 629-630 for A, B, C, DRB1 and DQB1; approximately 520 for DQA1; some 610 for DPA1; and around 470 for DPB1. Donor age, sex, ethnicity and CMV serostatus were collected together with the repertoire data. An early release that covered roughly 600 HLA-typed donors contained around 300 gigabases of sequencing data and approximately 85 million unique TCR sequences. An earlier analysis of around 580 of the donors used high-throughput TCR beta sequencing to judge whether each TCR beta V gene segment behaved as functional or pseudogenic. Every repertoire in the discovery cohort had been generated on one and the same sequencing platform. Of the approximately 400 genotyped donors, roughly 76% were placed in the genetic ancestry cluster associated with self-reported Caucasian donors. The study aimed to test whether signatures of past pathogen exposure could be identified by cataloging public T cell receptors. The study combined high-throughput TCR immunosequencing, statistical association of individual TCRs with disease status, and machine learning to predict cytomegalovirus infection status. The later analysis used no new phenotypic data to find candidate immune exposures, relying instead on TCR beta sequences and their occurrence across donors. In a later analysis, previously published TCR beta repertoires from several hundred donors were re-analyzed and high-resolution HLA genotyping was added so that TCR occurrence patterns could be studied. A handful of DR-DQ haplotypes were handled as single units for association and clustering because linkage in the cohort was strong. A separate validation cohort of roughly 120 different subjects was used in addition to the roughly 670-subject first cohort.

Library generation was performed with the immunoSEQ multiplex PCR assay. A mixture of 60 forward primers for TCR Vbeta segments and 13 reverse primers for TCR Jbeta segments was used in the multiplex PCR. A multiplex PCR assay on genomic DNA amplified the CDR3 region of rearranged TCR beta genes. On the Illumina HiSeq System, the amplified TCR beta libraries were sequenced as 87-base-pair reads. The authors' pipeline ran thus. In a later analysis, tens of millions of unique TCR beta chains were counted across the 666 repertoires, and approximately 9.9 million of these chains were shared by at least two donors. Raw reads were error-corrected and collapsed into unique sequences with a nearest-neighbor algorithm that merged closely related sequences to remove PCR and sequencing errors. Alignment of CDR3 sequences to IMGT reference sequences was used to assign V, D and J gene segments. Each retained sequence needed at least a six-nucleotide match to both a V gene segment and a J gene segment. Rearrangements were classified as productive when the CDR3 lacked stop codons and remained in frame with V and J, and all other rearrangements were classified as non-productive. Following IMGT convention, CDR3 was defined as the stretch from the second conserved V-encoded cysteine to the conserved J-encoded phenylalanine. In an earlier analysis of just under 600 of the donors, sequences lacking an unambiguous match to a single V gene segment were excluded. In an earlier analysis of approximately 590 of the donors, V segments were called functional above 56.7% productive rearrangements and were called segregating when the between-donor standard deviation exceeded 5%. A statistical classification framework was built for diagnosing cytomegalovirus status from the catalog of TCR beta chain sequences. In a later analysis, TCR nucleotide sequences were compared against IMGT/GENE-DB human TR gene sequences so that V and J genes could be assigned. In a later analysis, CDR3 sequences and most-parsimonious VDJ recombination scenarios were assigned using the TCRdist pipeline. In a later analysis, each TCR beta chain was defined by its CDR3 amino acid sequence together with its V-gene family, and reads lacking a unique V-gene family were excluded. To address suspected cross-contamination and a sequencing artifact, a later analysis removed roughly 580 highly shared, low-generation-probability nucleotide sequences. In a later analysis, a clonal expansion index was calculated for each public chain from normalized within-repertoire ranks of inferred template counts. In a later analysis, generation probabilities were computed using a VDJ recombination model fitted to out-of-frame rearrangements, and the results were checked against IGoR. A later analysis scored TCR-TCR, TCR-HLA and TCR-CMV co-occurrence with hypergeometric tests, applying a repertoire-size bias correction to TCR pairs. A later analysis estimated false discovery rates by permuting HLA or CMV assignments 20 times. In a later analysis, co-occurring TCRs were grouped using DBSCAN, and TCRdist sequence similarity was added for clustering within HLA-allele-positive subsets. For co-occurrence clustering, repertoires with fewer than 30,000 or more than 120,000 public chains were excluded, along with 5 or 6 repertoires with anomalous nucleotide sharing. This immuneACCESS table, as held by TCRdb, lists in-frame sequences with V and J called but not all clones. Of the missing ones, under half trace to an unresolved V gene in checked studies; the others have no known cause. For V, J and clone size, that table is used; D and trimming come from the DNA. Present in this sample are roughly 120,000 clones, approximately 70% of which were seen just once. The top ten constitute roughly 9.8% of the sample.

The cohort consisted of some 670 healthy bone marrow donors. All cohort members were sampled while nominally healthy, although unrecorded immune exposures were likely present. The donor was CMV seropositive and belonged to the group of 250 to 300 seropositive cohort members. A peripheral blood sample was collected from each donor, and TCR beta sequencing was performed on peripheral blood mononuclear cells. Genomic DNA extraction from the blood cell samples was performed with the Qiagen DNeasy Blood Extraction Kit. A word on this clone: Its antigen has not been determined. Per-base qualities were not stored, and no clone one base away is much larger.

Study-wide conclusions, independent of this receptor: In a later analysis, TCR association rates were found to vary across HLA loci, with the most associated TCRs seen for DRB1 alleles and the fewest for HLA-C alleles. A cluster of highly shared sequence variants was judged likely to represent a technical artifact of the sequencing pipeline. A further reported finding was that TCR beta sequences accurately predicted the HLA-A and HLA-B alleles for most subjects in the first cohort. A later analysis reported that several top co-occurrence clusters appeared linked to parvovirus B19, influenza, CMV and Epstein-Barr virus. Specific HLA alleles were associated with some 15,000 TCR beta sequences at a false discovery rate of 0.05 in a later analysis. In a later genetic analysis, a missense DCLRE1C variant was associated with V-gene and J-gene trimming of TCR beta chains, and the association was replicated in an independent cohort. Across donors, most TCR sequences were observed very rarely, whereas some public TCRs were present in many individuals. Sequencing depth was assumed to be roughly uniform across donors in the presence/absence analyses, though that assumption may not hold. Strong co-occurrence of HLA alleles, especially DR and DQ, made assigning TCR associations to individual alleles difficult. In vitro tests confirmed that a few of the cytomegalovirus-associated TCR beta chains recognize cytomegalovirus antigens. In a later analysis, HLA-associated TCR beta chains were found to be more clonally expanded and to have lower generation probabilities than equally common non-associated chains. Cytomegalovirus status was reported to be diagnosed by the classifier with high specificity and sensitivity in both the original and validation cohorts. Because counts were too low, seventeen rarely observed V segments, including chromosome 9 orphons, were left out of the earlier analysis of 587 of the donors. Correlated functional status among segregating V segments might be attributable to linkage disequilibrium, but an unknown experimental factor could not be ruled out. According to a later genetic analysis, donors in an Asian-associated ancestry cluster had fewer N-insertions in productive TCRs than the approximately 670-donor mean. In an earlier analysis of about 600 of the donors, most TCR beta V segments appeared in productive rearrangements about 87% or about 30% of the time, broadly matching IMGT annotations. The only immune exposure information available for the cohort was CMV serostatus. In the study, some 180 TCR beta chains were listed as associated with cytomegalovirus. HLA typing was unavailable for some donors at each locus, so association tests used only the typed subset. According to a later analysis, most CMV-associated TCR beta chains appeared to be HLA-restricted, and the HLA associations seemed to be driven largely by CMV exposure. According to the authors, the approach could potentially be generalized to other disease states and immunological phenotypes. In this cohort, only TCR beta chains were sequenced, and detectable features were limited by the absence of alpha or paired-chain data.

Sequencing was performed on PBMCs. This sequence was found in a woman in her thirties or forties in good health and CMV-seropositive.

In nucleotides, the sequence is TGCGCCAGCAGCTTCCGCGAGGACAGGCTGAGCTCCTACAATGAGCAGTTCTTC. Translated, this gives CASSFREDRLSSYNEQFF. This chain joins TRBV5-1 to TRBJ2-1, with 7 junctional bases fitting TRBD1. V loses 2 bases at its end and J loses 0 bases; junction bases beyond the gene matches: 11. From its cysteine to its phenylalanine, the CDR3 spans 18 amino acids. CDR3 DNA is the only sequence kept; it has 54 bases, read in frame from the first base. The germline V gene sets CDR1 to SGHRS and CDR2 to YFSETQ. Here the CDR3 is joined to the reference TRBV5-1 and TRBJ2-1 genes, and the full variable domain is: KAGVTQTPRYLIKTRGQQVTLSCSPISGHRSVSWYQQTPGQGLQFLFEYFSETQRNKGNFPGRFSGRQFSNSRSEMNVSTLELGDSALYLCASSFREDRLSSYNEQFFGPGTRLTVL.